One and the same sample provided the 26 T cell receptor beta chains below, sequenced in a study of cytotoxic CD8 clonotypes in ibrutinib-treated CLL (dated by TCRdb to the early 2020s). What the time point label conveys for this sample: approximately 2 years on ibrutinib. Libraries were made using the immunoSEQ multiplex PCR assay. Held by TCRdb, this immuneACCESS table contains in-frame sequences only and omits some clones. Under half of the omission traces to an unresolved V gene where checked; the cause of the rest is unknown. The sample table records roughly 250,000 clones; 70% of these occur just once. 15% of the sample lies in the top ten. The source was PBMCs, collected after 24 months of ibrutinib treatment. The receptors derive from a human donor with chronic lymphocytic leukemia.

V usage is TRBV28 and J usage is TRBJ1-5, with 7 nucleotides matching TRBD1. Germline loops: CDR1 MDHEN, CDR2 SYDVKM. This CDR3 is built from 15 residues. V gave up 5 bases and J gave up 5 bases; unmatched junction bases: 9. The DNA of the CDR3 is TGTGCCAGCAGTGGGGTCGAAGGGACAGATCAGCCCCAGCATTTT. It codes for CASSGVEGTDQPQHF.

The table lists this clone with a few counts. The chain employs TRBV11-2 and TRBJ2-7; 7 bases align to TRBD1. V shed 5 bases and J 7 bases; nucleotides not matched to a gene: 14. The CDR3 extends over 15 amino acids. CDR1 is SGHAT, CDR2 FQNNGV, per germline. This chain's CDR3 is CASSPIYRGRGEQYF. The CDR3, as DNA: TGTGCCAGCAGCCCCATTTACAGGGGTCGAGGTGAGCAGTACTTC.

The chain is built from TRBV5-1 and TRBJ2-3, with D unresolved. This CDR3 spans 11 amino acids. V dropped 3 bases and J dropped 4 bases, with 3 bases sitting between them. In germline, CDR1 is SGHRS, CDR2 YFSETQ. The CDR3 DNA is TGCGCCAGCAGCTCTTCAGATACGCAGTATTTT. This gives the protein CASSSSDTQYF.

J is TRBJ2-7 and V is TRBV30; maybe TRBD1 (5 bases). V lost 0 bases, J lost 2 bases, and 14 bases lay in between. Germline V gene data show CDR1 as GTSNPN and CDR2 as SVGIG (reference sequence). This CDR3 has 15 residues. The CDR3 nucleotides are TGTGCCTGGAGTGTCAATTGGGGCCGCACCTACGAGCAGTACTTC. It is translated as CAWSVNWGRTYEQYF.

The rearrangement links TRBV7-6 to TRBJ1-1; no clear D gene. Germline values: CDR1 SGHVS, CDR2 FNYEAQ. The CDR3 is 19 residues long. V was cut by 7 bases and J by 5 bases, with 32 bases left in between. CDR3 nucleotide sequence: TGTGCCAGCACCCATTTTTACGTGGGGAGTAGTAGGCTACGTACTGAAGCTTTCTTT. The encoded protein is CASTHFYVGSSRLRTEAFF.

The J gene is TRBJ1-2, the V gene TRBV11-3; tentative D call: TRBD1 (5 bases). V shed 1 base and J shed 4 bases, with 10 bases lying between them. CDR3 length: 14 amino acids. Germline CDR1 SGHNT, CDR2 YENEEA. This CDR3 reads CASSLGGISYGYTF. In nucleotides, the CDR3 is TGTGCCAGCAGCTTAGGGGGGATCAGCTATGGCTACACCTTC.

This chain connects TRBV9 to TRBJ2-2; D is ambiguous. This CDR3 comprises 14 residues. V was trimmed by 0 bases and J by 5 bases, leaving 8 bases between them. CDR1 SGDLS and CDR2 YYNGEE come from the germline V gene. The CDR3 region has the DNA TGTGCCAGCAGCGTAGGGTCGTTGACCGGGGAGCTGTTTTTT. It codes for CASSVGSLTGELFF.

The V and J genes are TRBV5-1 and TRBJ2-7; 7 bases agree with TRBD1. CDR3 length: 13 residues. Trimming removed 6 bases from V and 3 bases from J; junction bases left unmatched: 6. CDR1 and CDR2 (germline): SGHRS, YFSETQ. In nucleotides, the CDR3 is TGCGCCAGCACCAATACAGGGGTCTACGAGCAGTACTTC. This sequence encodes CASTNTGVYEQYF.

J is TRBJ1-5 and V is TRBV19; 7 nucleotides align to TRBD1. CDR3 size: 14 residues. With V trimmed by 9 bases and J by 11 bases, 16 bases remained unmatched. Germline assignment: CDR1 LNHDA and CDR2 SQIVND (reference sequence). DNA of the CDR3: TGTGCCAGCGCCACCGGACAGGCTGGAAAGGCCCAGCATTTT. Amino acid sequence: CASATGQAGKAQHF.

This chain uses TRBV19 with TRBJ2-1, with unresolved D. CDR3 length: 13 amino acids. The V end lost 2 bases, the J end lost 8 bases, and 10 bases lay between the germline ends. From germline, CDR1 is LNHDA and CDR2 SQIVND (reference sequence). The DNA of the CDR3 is TGTGCCAGTAGTATAACTGTAAGCCATGAGCAGTTCTTC. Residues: CASSITVSHEQFF.

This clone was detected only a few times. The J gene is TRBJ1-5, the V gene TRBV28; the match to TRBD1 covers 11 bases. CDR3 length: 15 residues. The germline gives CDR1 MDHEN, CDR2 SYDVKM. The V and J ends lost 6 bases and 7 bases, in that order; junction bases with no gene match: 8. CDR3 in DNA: TGTGCCAGCAGAGCAGGGGACAGGGGGGACCAGCCCCAGCATTTT. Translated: CASRAGDRGDQPQHF.

CDR3 sequence reads: CASSQRGDRRFSNQPQHF. CDR3 sequence (DNA): TGTGCCAGCAGTCAAAGGGGGGACAGACGCTTCAGCAATCAGCCCCAGCATTTT. The gene calls are TRBV2 and TRBJ1-5; 7 bases agree with TRBD1. J gave up 1 base and V 5 bases, and 14 bases lay outside the gene matches. Germline values: CDR1 SNHLY, CDR2 FYNNEI. The CDR3 has 18 residues. The full variable domain, rest sourced from reference TRBV2 and TRBJ1-5, is EPEVTQTPSHQVTQMGQEVILRCVPISNHLYFYWYRQILGQKVEFLVSFYNNEISEKSEIFDDQFSVERPDGSNFTLKIRSTKLEDSAMYFCASSQRGDRRFSNQPQHFGDGTRLSIL.

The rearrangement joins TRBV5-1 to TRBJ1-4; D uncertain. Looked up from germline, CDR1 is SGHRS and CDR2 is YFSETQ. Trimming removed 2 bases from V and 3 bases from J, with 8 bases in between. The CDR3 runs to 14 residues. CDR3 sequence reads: CASSFVGANEKLFF. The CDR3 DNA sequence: TGCGCCAGCAGCTTCGTTGGCGCTAATGAAAAACTGTTTTTT.

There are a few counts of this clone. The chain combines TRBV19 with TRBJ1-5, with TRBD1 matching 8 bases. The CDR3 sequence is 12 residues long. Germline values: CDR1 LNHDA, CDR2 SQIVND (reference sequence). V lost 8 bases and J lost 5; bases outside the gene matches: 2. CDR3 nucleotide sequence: TGTGCCAGTGACAGGGGCGATCAGCCCCAGCATTTT. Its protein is CASDRGDQPQHF. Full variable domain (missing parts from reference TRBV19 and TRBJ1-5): DGGITQSPKYLFRKEGQNVTLSCEQNLNHDAMYWYRQDPGQGLRLIYYSQIVNDFQKGDIAEGYSVSREKKESFPLTVTSAQKNPTAFYLCASDRGDQPQHFGDGTRLSIL.

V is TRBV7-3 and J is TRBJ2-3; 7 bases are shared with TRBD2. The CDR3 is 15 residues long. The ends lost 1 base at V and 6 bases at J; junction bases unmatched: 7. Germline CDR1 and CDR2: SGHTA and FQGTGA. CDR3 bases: TGTGCCAGCAGCTTAAGGCAGGGAGGGCGGGATACGCAGTATTTT. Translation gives CASSLRQGGRDTQYF.

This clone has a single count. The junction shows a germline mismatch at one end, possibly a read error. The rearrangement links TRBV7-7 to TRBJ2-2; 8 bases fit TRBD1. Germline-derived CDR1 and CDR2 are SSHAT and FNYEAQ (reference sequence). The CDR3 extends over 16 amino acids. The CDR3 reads CASSSTSSGGHGELFF. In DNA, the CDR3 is TGTGCTAGCAGCTCAACCTCCTCAGGGGGCCACGGGGAGCTGTTTTTT. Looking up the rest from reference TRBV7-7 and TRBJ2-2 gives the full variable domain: GAGVSQSPRYKVTKRGQDVTLRCDPISSHATLYWYQQALGQGPEFLTYFNYEAQPDKSGLPSDRFSAERPEGSISTLTIQRTEQRDSAMYRCASSSTSSGGHGELFFGEGSRLTVL.

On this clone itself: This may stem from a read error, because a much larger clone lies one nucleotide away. The CDR3 loop reads CASSLSYEQYF. CDR3 nucleotide sequence: TGTGCCAGCAGCTTATCCTACGAGCAGTACTTC. This chain connects TRBV7-8 to TRBJ2-7; D is unresolved. Germline V gene data show CDR1 as SGHVS and CDR2 as FQNEAQ. The length of the CDR3 is 11 residues. V gave up 2 bases and J gave up 1 base, with 0 bases separating them.

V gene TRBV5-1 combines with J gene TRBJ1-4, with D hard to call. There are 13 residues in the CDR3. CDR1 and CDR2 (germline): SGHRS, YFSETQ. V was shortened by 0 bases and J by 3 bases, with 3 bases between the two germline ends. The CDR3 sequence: CASSLAANEKLFF. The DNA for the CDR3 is TGCGCCAGCAGCTTGGCGGCTAATGAAAAACTGTTTTTT.

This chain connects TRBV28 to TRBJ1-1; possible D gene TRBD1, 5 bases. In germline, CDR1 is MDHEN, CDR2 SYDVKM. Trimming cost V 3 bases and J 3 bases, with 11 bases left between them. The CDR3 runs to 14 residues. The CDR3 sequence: CASSFIQEYTEAFF. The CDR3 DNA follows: TGTGCCAGCAGTTTTATACAGGAATACACTGAAGCTTTCTTT.

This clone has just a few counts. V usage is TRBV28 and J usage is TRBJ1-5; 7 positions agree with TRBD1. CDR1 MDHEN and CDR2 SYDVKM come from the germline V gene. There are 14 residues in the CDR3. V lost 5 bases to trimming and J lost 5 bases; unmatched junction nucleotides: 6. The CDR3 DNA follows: TGTGCCAGCAGTGTTGACAGGGTAGATCAGCCCCAGCATTTT. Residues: CASSVDRVDQPQHF. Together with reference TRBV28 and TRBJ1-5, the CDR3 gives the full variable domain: DVKVTQSSRYLVKRTGEKVFLECVQDMDHENMFWYRQDPGLGLRLIYFSYDVKMKEKGDIPEGYSVSREKKERFSLILESASTNQTSMYLCASSVDRVDQPQHFGDGTRLSIL.

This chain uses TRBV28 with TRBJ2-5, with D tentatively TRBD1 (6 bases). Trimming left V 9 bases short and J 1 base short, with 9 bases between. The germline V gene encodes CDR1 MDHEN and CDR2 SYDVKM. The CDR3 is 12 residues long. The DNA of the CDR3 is TGTGCCAGTACAGGGCTCCAAGAGACCCAGTACTTC. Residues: CASTGLQETQYF.

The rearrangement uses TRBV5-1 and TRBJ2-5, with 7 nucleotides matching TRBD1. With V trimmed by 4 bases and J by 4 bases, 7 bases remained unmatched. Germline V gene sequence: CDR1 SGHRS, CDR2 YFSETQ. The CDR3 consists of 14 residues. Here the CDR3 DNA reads TGCGCCAGCAGCCCCAAGGGGGCCGGAGAGACCCAGTACTTC. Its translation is CASSPKGAGETQYF.

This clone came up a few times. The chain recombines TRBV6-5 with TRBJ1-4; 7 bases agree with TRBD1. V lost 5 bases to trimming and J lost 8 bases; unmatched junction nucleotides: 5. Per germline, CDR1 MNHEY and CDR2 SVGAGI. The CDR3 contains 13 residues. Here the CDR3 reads CASSRTGLEKLFF. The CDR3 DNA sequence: TGTGCCAGCAGTCGGACAGGATTGGAAAAACTGTTTTTT.

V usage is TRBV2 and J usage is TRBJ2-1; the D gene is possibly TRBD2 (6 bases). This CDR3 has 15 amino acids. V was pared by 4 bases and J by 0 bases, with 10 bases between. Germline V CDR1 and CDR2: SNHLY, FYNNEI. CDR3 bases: TGTGCCAGCAGTGTCTGGGACTCCTCCTACAATGAGCAGTTCTTC. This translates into CASSVWDSSYNEQFF.

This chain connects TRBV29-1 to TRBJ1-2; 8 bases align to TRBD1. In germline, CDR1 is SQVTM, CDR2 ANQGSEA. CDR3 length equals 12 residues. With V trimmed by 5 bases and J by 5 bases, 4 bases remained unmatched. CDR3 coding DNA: TGCAGCGTTTCGGACAGGGATTATGGCTACACCTTC. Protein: CSVSDRDYGYTF.

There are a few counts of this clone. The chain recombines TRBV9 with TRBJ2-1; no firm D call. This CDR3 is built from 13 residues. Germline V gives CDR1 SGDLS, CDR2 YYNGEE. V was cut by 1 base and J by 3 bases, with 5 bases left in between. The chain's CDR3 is CASSVPGYNEQFF. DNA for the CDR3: TGTGCCAGCAGCGTACCAGGCTACAATGAGCAGTTCTTC.